Presented here are 32 T cell receptor beta chains from one specimen sequenced in a study of T cells in tumors and immune-related adverse events. Repertoires were generated with immunoSEQ multiplex PCR, while TCRdb's copy carries only in-frame clones and drops some. The sample gives roughly 20,000 clones, around 90% of which show up once; 1.3% to 1.5% is in the top ten. The material sequenced was lymph node tissue, taken from a patient treated with anti-PD-1 therapy. These receptors came from a female donor with metastatic renal cell carcinoma.

The chain carries TRBV11-2 and TRBJ1-2; possible D gene TRBD1, 5 bases. Trimming took off 3 bases at V and 3 bases at J, with 11 bases between the two ends. Germline values: CDR1 SGHAT, CDR2 FQNNGV. The CDR3 is 14 amino acids. CDR3 DNA: TGTGCCAGCAGCTTCGCCCAGGGACACTATGGCTACACCTTC. It encodes CASSFAQGHYGYTF.

V usage is TRBV7-2 and J usage is TRBJ1-6; D is unresolved. The CDR3 length is 13 residues. The V end was cut by 5 bases, the J end by 6 bases, with 8 bases between. Germline V lookup: CDR1 SGHTA, CDR2 FQGNSA. CDR3 nucleotide sequence: TGTGCCAGCAGCGGTTTTAGTAATTCACCCCTCCACTTT. Translation gives CASSGFSNSPLHF.

A single count supports this clone. V is TRBV4-1 and J is TRBJ1-3; TRBD1 is a possible D gene (5 bases). Looked up from germline, CDR1 is MGHRA and CDR2 is YSYEKL. The CDR3 is 15 residues long. V lost 1 base to trimming and J lost 0 bases, with 7 bases between them. CDR3 bases: TGCGCCAGCAGCCAAGTGACAGCCTCTGGAAACACCATATATTTT. Its protein is CASSQVTASGNTIYF.

V usage is TRBV9 and J usage is TRBJ1-2; no firm D call. The germline V gene encodes CDR1 SGDLS and CDR2 YYNGEE. Trimming stripped 0 bases from V and 8 bases from J, with 11 bases between. This CDR3 comprises 13 residues. The DNA of the CDR3 is TGTGCCAGCAGCGTAGGGATCTCCGGGGGCTACACCTTC. Translated: CASSVGISGGYTF.

This chain joins TRBV19 and TRBJ2-1; 7 nucleotides match TRBD2. Looked up from germline, CDR1 is LNHDA and CDR2 is SQIVND (reference sequence). The CDR3 spans 14 residues. Trimming removed 6 bases from V and 9 bases from J; junction bases left unmatched: 11. In nucleotides, the CDR3 is TGTGCCAGTAGATTACTGTCTAGCGGTGGTGAGCAGTTCTTC. Translating gives CASRLLSSGGEQFF. The whole variable domain, remainder taken from reference TRBV19 and TRBJ2-1, is DGGITQSPKYLFRKEGQNVTLSCEQNLNHDAMYWYRQDPGQGLRLIYYSQIVNDFQKGDIAEGYSVSREKKESFPLTVTSAQKNPTAFYLCASRLLSSGGEQFFGPGTRLTVL.

The rearrangement joins TRBV19 to TRBJ1-5; TRBD1 matches at 7 bases. The CDR3 loop spans 14 amino acids. Germline V gene lookup returns CDR1 LNHDA and CDR2 SQIVND (reference sequence). V trimming: 10 bases; J trimming: 5 bases; junction bases outside the gene matches: 11. CDR3: CATKPGQAHQPQHF. Here the CDR3 DNA reads TGTGCCACCAAACCCGGACAGGCCCATCAGCCCCAGCATTTT. The full variable domain, its missing parts supplied by reference TRBV19 and TRBJ1-5, is DGGITQSPKYLFRKEGQNVTLSCEQNLNHDAMYWYRQDPGQGLRLIYYSQIVNDFQKGDIAEGYSVSREKKESFPLTVTSAQKNPTAFYLCATKPGQAHQPQHFGDGTRLSIL.

The chain combines TRBV11-3 with TRBJ1-1, with D uncertain. V was cut by 5 bases and J by 3 bases, with 10 bases left in between. This CDR3 comprises 13 residues. The V gene's germline CDR1 is SGHNT and CDR2 YENEEA. CDR3 residues: CASSHAWDTEAFF. The DNA for the CDR3 is TGTGCCAGCAGCCACGCCTGGGACACTGAAGCTTTCTTT.

The chain carries TRBV12-5 and TRBJ1-1; the D is unclear. The CDR3 is 12 amino acids. Germline CDR1 LGHNT, CDR2 FRNRAP. With 4 bases removed from V and 7 bases from J, the gap between germline ends came to 10 bases. The CDR3 reads CASGSRLNEAFF. In DNA, the CDR3 is TGTGCTAGTGGTTCTAGGTTAAATGAAGCTTTCTTT.

The chain employs TRBV6-5 and TRBJ1-2, with D possibly matching TRBD1 (5 bases). The CDR3 contains 14 residues. Germline V lookup: CDR1 MNHEY, CDR2 SVGAGI. The V and J ends lost 8 bases and 1 base respectively, with 14 bases between them. CDR3 nucleotide sequence: TGTGCCAGCTCTTCACGAGGGGATAACTATGGCTACACCTTC. Its translation: CASSSRGDNYGYTF.

J is TRBJ2-1 and V is TRBV10-2; possible D gene TRBD1, 6 bases. Germline CDR1 reads WSHSY; CDR2 reads SAAADI. This CDR3 has 19 amino acids. V was trimmed by 6 bases and J by 0 bases, leaving 24 bases between them. CDR3 residues: CASSEMDSRTWSSYNEQFF. CDR3 sequence (DNA): TGCGCCAGCAGCGAGATGGACAGCCGAACCTGGAGCTCCTACAATGAGCAGTTCTTC.

The V call is TRBV15, the J call TRBJ2-7, with D uncertain. V lost 1 base, J lost 5 bases, and 9 bases lay in between. This CDR3 comprises 13 residues. Germline CDR1 reads LNHNV; CDR2 reads YYDKDF (reference sequence). The CDR3 DNA reads TGTGCCACCAGCAGAGTTCTGGGAAACGAGCAGTACTTC. Amino acid sequence: CATSRVLGNEQYF. Variable domain in full (rest from reference TRBV15 and TRBJ2-7): DAMVIQNPRYQVTQFGKPVTLSCSQTLNHNVMYWYQQKSSQAPKLLFHYYDKDFNNEADTPDNFQSRRPNTSFCFLDIRSPGLGDTAMYLCATSRVLGNEQYFGPGTRLTVT.

The V gene is TRBV29-1, the J gene TRBJ1-1, with a weak D call TRBD1 (5 bases). CDR1 SQVTM and CDR2 ANQGSEA come from the germline V gene. The length of the CDR3 is 12 residues. The V gene lost 3 bases and the J gene lost 1 base, with 6 bases spanning the gap. The CDR3 is CSVETANTEAFF. The CDR3 nucleotides are TGCAGCGTTGAGACAGCGAACACTGAAGCTTTCTTT. Full variable domain (remainder filled in from reference TRBV29-1 and TRBJ1-1): SAVISQKPSRDICQRGTSLTIQCQVDSQVTMMFWYRQQPGQSLTLIATANQGSEATYESGFVIDKFPISRPNLTFSTLTVSNMSPEDSSIYLCSVETANTEAFFGQGTRLTVV.

As to this clone: Other DNA variants within this sample encode the same CDR3. The chain links TRBV4-2 to TRBJ2-5; 8 positions match TRBD2. The CDR3 totals 17 residues. The germline CDR1 and CDR2 sequences are LGHNA and YNFKEQ. The J segment lost 8 bases and the V segment lost 0 bases, leaving 14 bases of the junction unmatched. Written as DNA, the CDR3 is TGTGCCAGCAGCCAAGATGGGACTAGTGGCCTTCGGGGAACCCAGTACTTC. Encoded protein: CASSQDGTSGLRGTQYF.

The chain recombines TRBV6-1 with TRBJ2-1; the match to TRBD2 covers 8 bases. CDR1 and CDR2 from the germline V gene are MNHNS and SASEGT. After removal of 10 bases from V and 3 bases from J, the junction contained 5 bases not matched to a gene. This CDR3 comprises 13 residues. Here the CDR3 DNA reads TGTGCCACTATAGCGGGAATCTACAATGAGCAGTTCTTC. Translated: CATIAGIYNEQFF.

V and J are TRBV9 and TRBJ2-7, with 8 nucleotides matching TRBD1. Losses at the gene ends were 7 bases for V and 4 bases for J; bases not matched to a gene: 4. CDR1 SGDLS and CDR2 YYNGEE come from the germline V gene. The CDR3 sequence is 12 residues long. CDR3 coding DNA: TGTGCCAGCGGTGGACAGGGTTACGAGCAGTACTTC. Its translation is CASGGQGYEQYF. Variable domain in full (rest from reference TRBV9 and TRBJ2-7): DSGVTQTPKHLITATGQRVTLRCSPRSGDLSVYWYQQSLDQGLQFLIQYYNGEERAKGNILERFSAQQFPDLHSELNLSSLELGDSALYFCASGGQGYEQYFGPGTRLTVT.

Worth noting for this clone: Mismatch with germline at one junction end may stem from a read error. This chain joins TRBV5-5 and TRBJ2-5, with D perhaps being TRBD1 or TRBD2 (5 bases each). This CDR3 has 15 residues. The germline V gene encodes CDR1 SGHKS and CDR2 YYEKEE (reference sequence). This chain's CDR3 is CASSLVGGVMEIQYF. CDR3 coding DNA: TGTGCCAGCAGCTTGGTTGGGGGTGTCATGGAGATCCAGTACTTC.

This chain joins TRBV9 and TRBJ1-2; 9 nucleotides agree with TRBD1. Per germline, CDR1 SGDLS and CDR2 YYNGEE. The CDR3 consists of 14 residues. The trim removed 4 bases at V and 4 bases at J, leaving 5 bases unmatched. For the CDR3, the DNA is TGTGCCAGCAGCTCGGACAGGGGAGGCTATGGCTACACCTTC. Translation gives CASSSDRGGYGYTF.

CDR3 protein: CASSESAMYGEAFF. For the CDR3, the DNA is TGCGCCAGCAGCGAATCCGCAATGTACGGTGAAGCTTTCTTT. V is TRBV4-1 and J is TRBJ1-1; D not resolved. The CDR3 covers 14 residues. Germline CDR1 is MGHRA and CDR2 is YSYEKL. Trimming removed 5 bases from V and 7 bases from J, with 17 bases in between.

The gene calls are TRBV5-1 and TRBJ2-3; 9 bases fit TRBD2. Germline V CDR1 and CDR2: SGHRS, YFSETQ. Losses at the gene ends were 4 bases for V and 4 bases for J; bases not matched to a gene: 10. This CDR3 contains 16 residues. CDR3 in amino acids: CASSPGLAIMSDTQYF. DNA of the CDR3: TGCGCCAGCAGCCCAGGACTAGCGATAATGTCAGATACGCAGTATTTT.

For the CDR3, the DNA is TGTGCCAGCAGTGAAGCTCGAGGGTCTGGAAACACCATATATTTT. Translated, it gives CASSEARGSGNTIYF. V is TRBV6-1 and J is TRBJ1-3; D ambiguous. The CDR3 loop spans 15 amino acids. V was trimmed by 0 bases and J by 1 base, leaving 7 bases between them. Germline lookup yields CDR1 MNHNS and CDR2 SASEGT.

The J gene is TRBJ2-7, the V gene TRBV6-6; D may be TRBD1 or TRBD2 (5 bases each). Trimming pared 5 bases from V and 0 bases from J, leaving 8 bases between. The CDR3 is 13 residues long. Per the germline V gene, CDR1 is MNHNY and CDR2 is SVGAGI (reference sequence). Written as DNA, the CDR3 is TGTGCCAGCAGTCGGGGACCCTCCTACGAGCAGTACTTC. This translates into CASSRGPSYEQYF.

The chain links TRBV28 to TRBJ2-7; D gene ambiguous. This CDR3 is built from 13 residues. Between the trimmed V and J ends, which lost 5 bases and 3 bases, there was a span of 11 bases. Germline CDR1 MDHEN, CDR2 SYDVKM. Here the CDR3 DNA reads TGTGCCAGCAGTCGTGGACGGCACTACGAGCAGTACTTC. Protein: CASSRGRHYEQYF. The whole variable domain, remainder taken from reference TRBV28 and TRBJ2-7, is DVKVTQSSRYLVKRTGEKVFLECVQDMDHENMFWYRQDPGLGLRLIYFSYDVKMKEKGDIPEGYSVSREKKERFSLILESASTNQTSMYLCASSRGRHYEQYFGPGTRLTVT.

CDR3 bases: TGCGCCAGCAGCTTGGCCACGGGACAGTACAATGAGCAGTTCTTC. It encodes CASSLATGQYNEQFF. The chain combines TRBV5-1 with TRBJ2-1; 7 nucleotides align to TRBD1. Germline trimming cut 0 bases from V and 4 bases from J; bases unmatched to any gene: 4. Looked up from germline, CDR1 is SGHRS and CDR2 is YFSETQ. The CDR3 is 15 residues long. Combining the CDR3 with reference TRBV5-1 and TRBJ2-1 gives the whole variable domain KAGVTQTPRYLIKTRGQQVTLSCSPISGHRSVSWYQQTPGQGLQFLFEYFSETQRNKGNFPGRFSGRQFSNSRSEMNVSTLELGDSALYLCASSLATGQYNEQFFGPGTRLTVL.

This clone appeared a single time. V gene TRBV2 combines with J gene TRBJ2-7, with unresolved D. V shed 8 bases and J shed 0 bases, with 11 bases lying between them. Germline values: CDR1 SNHLY, CDR2 FYNNEI. This CDR3 spans 13 amino acids. The CDR3 DNA reads TGTGCCAGCTGTCCCCGGATCTCCTACGAGCAGTACTTC. This sequence encodes CASCPRISYEQYF.

The chain employs TRBV10-3 and TRBJ2-3, with D tentatively TRBD2 (6 bases). The CDR3 is made up of 12 amino acids. Germline V gene lookup returns CDR1 ENHRY and CDR2 SYGVKD. Deletions cut 10 bases from V and 6 bases from J, with 14 bases between. The CDR3 nucleotides read TGTGCCACCTCGGGGGAAGAGGATACGCAGTATTTT. Its protein is CATSGEEDTQYF.

The rearrangement joins TRBV7-2 to TRBJ2-5; D gene ambiguous. This CDR3 region has 13 residues. With 4 bases removed from V and 4 bases from J, the gap between germline ends came to 10 bases. Germline lookup yields CDR1 SGHTA and CDR2 FQGNSA. The DNA for the CDR3 is TGTGCCAGCAGCTCCCGCACCTCAGAGACCCAGTACTTC. It translates to CASSSRTSETQYF.

V is TRBV5-6 and J is TRBJ1-6; D unclear. The germline V gene encodes CDR1 SGHDT and CDR2 YYEEEE. The V and J ends lost 4 bases and 1 base respectively, with 15 bases between them. The CDR3 runs to 17 residues. In DNA form, the CDR3 reads TGTGCCAGCAGCGTTGCCCCTCGCGGATCCTATAATTCACCCCTCCACTTT. Amino acids: CASSVAPRGSYNSPLHF.

The V and J genes are TRBV5-5 and TRBJ1-2; D gene unclear. The germline CDR1 and CDR2 sequences are SGHKS and YYEKEE (reference sequence). V was trimmed by 3 bases and J by 4 bases, leaving 16 bases between them. The length of the CDR3 is 15 residues. The CDR3 DNA sequence: TGTGCCAGCAGCTCGATCCCCTCGCAGGCCTATGGCTACACCTTC. Translation gives CASSSIPSQAYGYTF.

The chain carries TRBV27 and TRBJ2-3; 11 bases align to TRBD1. The CDR3 contains 18 residues. Germline V gene lookup returns CDR1 MNHEY and CDR2 SMNVEV (reference sequence). J lost 2 bases, V lost 6 bases, and 13 bases had no gene match. In DNA form, the CDR3 reads TGTGCCAGCAGCCCGGGACAGGGGGTGTCTGGGAACACAGATACGCAGTATTTT. As protein: CASSPGQGVSGNTDTQYF.

This clone was detected only once. J is TRBJ2-1 and V is TRBV9; TRBD2 matches 10 bases. The trim removed 4 bases at V and 8 bases at J, leaving 15 bases unmatched. Germline V CDR1 and CDR2: SGDLS, YYNGEE. This CDR3 spans 17 amino acids. CDR3 loop: CASSKRTSGASSDEQFF. For the CDR3, the DNA is TGTGCCAGCAGCAAACGGACTAGCGGAGCGTCTTCGGATGAGCAGTTCTTC.

The chain joins TRBV13 to TRBJ2-1; possibly TRBD2 for D (5 bases). V lost 5 bases and J lost 5, with 16 bases in between. This CDR3 region has 15 residues. Germline V gives CDR1 PRHDT, CDR2 FYEKMQ (reference sequence). CDR3 bases: TGTGCCAGCAGCCCCCCGAGCGGATTGGACAATGAGCAGTTCTTC. Translated: CASSPPSGLDNEQFF.

This CDR3 reads CASSQGQGASYEQYF. The CDR3 coding sequence is TGTGCCAGCAGCCAGGGACAGGGGGCCTCCTACGAGCAGTACTTC. This chain links TRBV11-3 with TRBJ2-7, with 12 bases aligning to TRBD1. Trimming took 5 bases from V and 0 from J; bases not matched to a gene: 2. This CDR3 contains 15 residues. Per the germline V gene, CDR1 is SGHNT and CDR2 is YENEEA. Combining the CDR3 with reference TRBV11-3 and TRBJ2-7 gives the whole variable domain EAGVVQSPRYKIIEKKQPVAFWCNPISGHNTLYWYLQNLGQGPELLIRYENEEAVDDSQLPKDRFSAERLKGVDSTLKIQPAELGDSAVYLCASSQGQGASYEQYFGPGTRLTVT.